The TCR beta chain described here comes from a study of post-analysis software for immune sequencing data (dated by TCRdb to between 2014 and 2017). For the wider study: Disease courses on record covered relapsing-remitting, secondary progressive and progressive-relapsing multiple sclerosis, though some patients had no subtype annotation. Patient repertoires were compared against ten to eleven previously published healthy control repertoires from donors aged about 6 to 27 years. A subset of samples was prepared in parallel using single-end sample barcoding, then pooled and co-amplified after Illumina adapter ligation.

As concerns this clonotype: The specificity of this receptor is unknown. No base quality values were provided; no much bigger clone lies one nucleotide off.

TCR beta repertoires were profiled from peripheral blood of roughly 13 young patients with multiple sclerosis to demonstrate the VDJtools post-analysis software. Multiple sclerosis patients were children and adolescents aged roughly 6 to 17 years. The investigation overall reported the following: Multiple sclerosis patients had significantly lower normalized Chao1 diversity than controls, a result that suggests substantial peripheral T-cell clonal expansion. Four or five TRBV segments, including TRBV5-6, TRBV5-1 and TRBV20-1, were significantly more frequent in patients than controls. The multiple sclerosis patient group was slightly younger than the control group. Direct clustering with F measure showed strong co-clustering of samples prepared in the same batch, prompting a batch-effect correction.

Counted from cysteine to phenylalanine, this CDR3 has 16 amino acids. The kept DNA is CDR3 alone, 48 bases in frame from the first base. From the germline V gene, CDR1 is SGHRS and CDR2 is YFSETQ. Germline trimming: 4 bases from V, 9 bases from J; junction bases outside gene matches: 11. The receptor library was made with PCR. Sequencing used an Illumina HiSeq 2500. To reduce PCR and sequencing biases, unique molecular identifiers were incorporated into the TCR beta cDNA libraries. Roughly 0.5 million cDNA molecules were obtained per 1 to 10 million input T cells, so each molecule approximated one T cell. Patient libraries were prepared and sequenced with the same protocol used for the earlier healthy control dataset. Samples belonging to the same batch were prepared together, multiplexed and sequenced on a shared HiSeq lane. Under the source paper's analysis protocol: Raw barcoded reads were processed with MIGEC, and single-read molecular identifier groups were discarded before consensus assembly and CDR3 extraction. VDJtools was used for post-analysis of the clonotype tables, with diversity normalized by down-sampling every dataset to the smallest sample size. In repertoire overlap clustering, CDR3 amino acid sequences, but not nucleotide sequences, were matched to correct batch-related cross-sample contamination. TCRdb itself trimmed the public reads at Q25 with fastp, ran MiXCR and retained productive beta chains. Each CDR3 protein appears once, grouped with its most common genes and DNA. TCRdb, not the authors, supplied the V and J calls. The sample table contains 350,000 to 450,000 distinct CDR3 sequences; only one count was recorded for less than 40% of them. The ten largest clonotypes hold roughly an eighth of the sample.

The specimen sequenced was blood. The V and J genes are TRBV5-1 and TRBJ2-1, and 12 junctional nucleotides match TRBD1. This TCR derives from a girl between 5 and 17 years old with multiple sclerosis. DNA sequence: TGCGCCAGCAGCCATCTCGCGGGACAGGGGGCTACTGAGCAGTTCTTC. Its amino acids are CASSHLAGQGATEQFF.